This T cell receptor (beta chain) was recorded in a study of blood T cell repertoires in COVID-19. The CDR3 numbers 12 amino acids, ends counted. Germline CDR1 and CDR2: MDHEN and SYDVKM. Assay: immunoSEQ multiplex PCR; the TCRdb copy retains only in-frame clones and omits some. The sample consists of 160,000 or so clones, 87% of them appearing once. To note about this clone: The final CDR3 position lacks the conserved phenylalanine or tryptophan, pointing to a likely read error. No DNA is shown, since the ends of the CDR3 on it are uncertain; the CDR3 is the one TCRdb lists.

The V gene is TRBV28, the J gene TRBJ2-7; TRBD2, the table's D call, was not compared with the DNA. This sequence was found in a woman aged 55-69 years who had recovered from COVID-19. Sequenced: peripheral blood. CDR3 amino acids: CASSASGLAGVS.